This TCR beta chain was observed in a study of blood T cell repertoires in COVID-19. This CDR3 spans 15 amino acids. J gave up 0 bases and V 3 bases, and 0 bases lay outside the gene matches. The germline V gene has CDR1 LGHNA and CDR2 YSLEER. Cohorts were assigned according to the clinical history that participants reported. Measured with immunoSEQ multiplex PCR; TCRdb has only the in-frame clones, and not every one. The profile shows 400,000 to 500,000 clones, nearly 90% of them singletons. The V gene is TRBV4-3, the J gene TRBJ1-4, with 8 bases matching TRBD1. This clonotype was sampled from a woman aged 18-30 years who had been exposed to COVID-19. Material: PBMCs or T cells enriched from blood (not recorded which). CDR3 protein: CASSQTGATNEKLFF. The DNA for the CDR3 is TGCGCCAGCAGCCAGACAGGGGCAACTAATGAAAAACTGTTTTTT.